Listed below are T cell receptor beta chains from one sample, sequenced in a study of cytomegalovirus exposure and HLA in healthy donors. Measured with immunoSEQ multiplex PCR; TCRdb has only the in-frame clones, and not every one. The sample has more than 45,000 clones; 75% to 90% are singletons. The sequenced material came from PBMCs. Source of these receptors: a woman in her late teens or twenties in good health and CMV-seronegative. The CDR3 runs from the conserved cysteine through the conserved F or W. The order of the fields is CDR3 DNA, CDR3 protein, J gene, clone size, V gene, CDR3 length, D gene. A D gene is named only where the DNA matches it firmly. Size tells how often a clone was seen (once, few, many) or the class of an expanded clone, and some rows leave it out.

CDR3nt: TGCGCCAGCAGCTCCGGGACAGGGGTTGGTCAGCCCCAGCATTTT
CDR3aa: CASSSGTGVGQPQHF
j_gene: TRBJ1-5
abundance: -
v_gene: TRBV5-1
len: 15
d_gene: TRBD1

CDR3nt: TGTGCCAGCAGCTTATCGCGGGGGGCTCGGAATGAGCAGTTCTTC
CDR3aa: CASSLSRGARNEQFF
j_gene: TRBJ2-1
abundance: -
v_gene: TRBV7-9
len: 15
d_gene: TRBD2

CDR3nt: TGCAGCGTCGTAGACAGGGCGGGTCAGCCCCAGCATTTT
CDR3aa: CSVVDRAGQPQHF
j_gene: TRBJ1-5
abundance: -
v_gene: TRBV29-1
len: 13
d_gene: TRBD1

CDR3nt: TGTGCCAGCAGTGCATCCAGAGGCTACACCTTC
CDR3aa: CASSASRGYTF
j_gene: TRBJ1-2
abundance: -
v_gene: TRBV2
len: 11
d_gene: -

CDR3nt: TGCGCCAGCAGCTTGGGACAGACTAACACTGAAGCTTTCTTT
CDR3aa: CASSLGQTNTEAFF
j_gene: TRBJ1-1
abundance: once
v_gene: TRBV5-1
len: 14
d_gene: -

CDR3nt: TGCGCCAGCGGAAGAGGGGGGACTATGAACACTGAAGCTTTCTTT
CDR3aa: CASGRGGTMNTEAFF
j_gene: TRBJ1-1
abundance: -
v_gene: TRBV10-2
len: 15
d_gene: -

CDR3nt: TGTGCCAGCAGTGAGAGAAACACTGAAGCTTTCTTT
CDR3aa: CASSERNTEAFF
j_gene: TRBJ1-1
abundance: few
v_gene: TRBV2
len: 12
d_gene: -

CDR3nt: TGCGCCAGCAGGCGGGACAGGGGTCCCCTGGAGCAGTACTTC
CDR3aa: CASRRDRGPLEQYF
j_gene: TRBJ2-7
abundance: -
v_gene: TRBV23-1
len: 14
d_gene: TRBD1

CDR3nt: TGTGCCAGCAGCCAATATTCGGAGGGAGCGATGCCCCAGCATTTT
CDR3aa: CASSQYSEGAMPQHF
j_gene: TRBJ1-5
abundance: -
v_gene: TRBV16
len: 15
d_gene: -

CDR3nt: TGTGCCAGCAGGGACTCGGGACAGTCCCACGAGCAGTACTTC
CDR3aa: CASRDSGQSHEQYF
j_gene: TRBJ2-7
abundance: -
v_gene: TRBV6-1
len: 14
d_gene: TRBD1

CDR3nt: TGTGCCAGCAGCTCCCGCGGCGGGGGCCGGGGCGAGCAGTACTTC
CDR3aa: CASSSRGGGRGEQYF
j_gene: TRBJ2-7
abundance: few
v_gene: TRBV5-4
len: 15
d_gene: -